This T cell receptor beta chain was sequenced during a study of blood T cell repertoires in COVID-19. Whole-study context: T cells, B-cell-depleted T cells, or PBMCs supplied cDNA or gDNA.

The CDR3 loop spans 14 amino acids. Germline-derived CDR1 and CDR2 are KGHDR and SFDVKD. V lost 9 bases and J 0 bases, leaving 13 bases between the germline ends. Original processing notes: Researchers report that nucleated cell counts were estimated from reference gene primer amplification. The data were produced by immunoSEQ multiplex PCR, yet TCRdb's version contains in-frame clones alone and is incomplete. V, J and clone size were drawn from that table, and D and trimming were deduced from the DNA. The sample contains roughly 120,000 clones, over 75% of which appear only once. This receptor was identified in an older man with active or convalescent COVID-19. The chain uses TRBV24-1 and TRBJ1-1; D may be TRBD1 (5 bases). Material for sequencing was peripheral blood. The CDR3 DNA follows: TGTGCCACCCGAGGCGGGGCCTTGAACACTGAAGCTTTCTTT. Translation gives CATRGGALNTEAFF.